These 22 T cell receptor beta chains were sequenced from one sample in a study of chemoradiotherapy in HPV16-positive cancers. Data came from immunoSEQ multiplex PCR; TCRdb stores just in-frame clones and leaves some out. Here the sample spans 20,000 to 25,000 clones, about 87% being singletons. The starting material was blood, obtained from a patient who underwent chemoradiotherapy. The receptors were gathered from a human donor with HPV-associated anogenital cancer.

The genes are TRBV5-1 and TRBJ2-3; 11 nucleotides line up with TRBD1. After removal of 3 bases from V and 0 bases from J, the junction contained 6 bases not matched to a gene. The CDR3 has 17 residues. Germline V gene lookup returns CDR1 SGHRS and CDR2 YFSETQ. CDR3 sequence (DNA): TGCGCCAGCAGCTCCGGGACAGGGGGATCTAGCACAGATACGCAGTATTTT. This gives the protein CASSSGTGGSSTDTQYF.

Written as DNA, the CDR3 is TGCGCCAGCAGCTTGAACATACGGGGGGGTATGAACACTGAAGCTTTCTTT. Protein product: CASSLNIRGGMNTEAFF. The rearrangement links TRBV5-1 to TRBJ1-1; maybe TRBD1 (5 bases). Germline V gives CDR1 SGHRS, CDR2 YFSETQ. Trimming stripped 1 base from V and 0 bases from J, with 16 bases between. The CDR3 is 17 residues long.

This sequence joins TRBV10-3 and TRBJ2-1; 9 nucleotides line up with TRBD2. V lost 6 bases to trimming and J lost 9 bases; unmatched junction nucleotides: 9. There are 14 residues in the CDR3. Germline CDR1 is ENHRY and CDR2 is SYGVKD. CDR3: CAIREVGLAGEQFF. Written as DNA, the CDR3 is TGTGCCATCAGAGAGGTGGGACTAGCAGGTGAGCAGTTCTTC.

In its sample, this clone was seen a few times. V usage is TRBV19 and J usage is TRBJ2-7; 7 bases are a match to TRBD1. J lost 0 bases, V lost 3 bases, and 2 bases had no gene match. The CDR3 length is 14 residues. Germline V lookup: CDR1 LNHDA, CDR2 SQIVND (reference sequence). The CDR3 reads CASSIRDSSYEQYF. The CDR3 DNA reads as TGTGCCAGTAGTATCCGGGACAGCTCCTACGAGCAGTACTTC.

The chain uses TRBV19 and TRBJ2-7, with D hard to call. Germline lookup yields CDR1 LNHDA and CDR2 SQIVND (reference sequence). The CDR3 length is 14 residues. Trimming removed 0 bases at V and 2 bases at J, with 8 bases between. In DNA, the CDR3 is TGTGCCAGTAGTATAGAAGGAAACACCTACGAGCAGTACTTC. Translating gives CASSIEGNTYEQYF.

The rearrangement links TRBV27 to TRBJ2-7; 7 bases are shared with TRBD1. V shed 4 bases and J 9 bases; nucleotides not matched to a gene: 9. CDR3 size: 13 residues. Germline V gene lookup returns CDR1 MNHEY and CDR2 SMNVEV (reference sequence). The CDR3 bases are TGTGCCAGCAGTTCGACAGGGTCGGCGGTGCAGTACGTC. Its translation: CASSSTGSAVQYV.

The V and J genes are TRBV5-1 and TRBJ1-1, with a tentative D call TRBD1 (5 bases). The germline CDR1 and CDR2 sequences are SGHRS and YFSETQ. The V gene lost 0 bases and the J gene lost 2 bases, with 23 bases spanning the gap. This CDR3 contains 19 residues. CDR3 sequence (DNA): TGCGCCAGCAGCTTGGTGGGGACCGGCGGAGTCGGGGTTAACACTGAAGCTTTCTTT. Translation: CASSLVGTGGVGVNTEAFF.

The gene calls are TRBV19 and TRBJ1-2, with 8 bases aligning to TRBD1. CDR1 and CDR2 (germline): LNHDA, SQIVND (reference sequence). The CDR3 consists of 15 residues. V lost 3 bases and J lost 3; bases outside the gene matches: 6. This CDR3 reads CASSIGDRGHYGYTF. Here the CDR3 DNA reads TGTGCCAGTAGTATCGGCGACAGGGGCCACTATGGCTACACCTTC.

CDR3 nucleotide sequence: TGCGCCAGCAGCTTACCGGGACAGGGGGCAGGTGGAGAGACCCAGTACTTC. Encoded protein: CASSLPGQGAGGETQYF. The chain joins TRBV5-1 to TRBJ2-5, with TRBD1 matching 12 bases. The CDR3 runs 17 residues. The germline V gene encodes CDR1 SGHRS and CDR2 YFSETQ. The ends lost 2 bases at V and 4 bases at J; junction bases unmatched: 9.

CDR3 sequence reads: CASSPQQGMNTEAFF. DNA of the CDR3: TGTGCCAGCAGCCCCCAACAGGGGATGAACACTGAAGCTTTCTTT. The chain uses TRBV6-5 and TRBJ1-1; TRBD1 matches at 7 bases. The germline V gene has CDR1 MNHEY and CDR2 SVGAGI. Trimming cost V 6 bases and J 0 bases; bases outside gene matches: 7. This CDR3 has 15 amino acids.

The chain has TRBV7-9 and TRBJ2-3, with 11 bases matching TRBD2. The CDR3 totals 17 residues. Trimming at V came to 4 bases and at J to 0 bases, leaving 6 bases not matched to a gene. The germline V gene encodes CDR1 SEHNR and CDR2 FQNEAQ (reference sequence). CDR3 coding DNA: TGTGCCAGCAGCTCACCGGGACTAGCGGTTAGCACAGATACGCAGTATTTT. This translates into CASSSPGLAVSTDTQYF.

The V call is TRBV19, the J call TRBJ1-1; D remains ambiguous. CDR3 size: 11 residues. Trimming cost V 5 bases and J 3 bases, with 4 bases left between them. The germline gives CDR1 LNHDA, CDR2 SQIVND (reference sequence). The chain's CDR3 is CASSADTEAFF. The CDR3 DNA follows: TGTGCCAGTAGTGCGGACACTGAAGCTTTCTTT.

This chain joins TRBV2 and TRBJ1-2; 8 positions agree with TRBD1. The CDR3 is made up of 13 amino acids. The J segment lost 8 bases and the V segment lost 6 bases, leaving 8 bases of the junction unmatched. CDR1 is SNHLY and CDR2 is FYNNEI in the germline V gene. Written as DNA, the CDR3 is TGTGCCAGCAGCCTCGGACAGGGCGGGGGCTACACCTTC. Translating gives CASSLGQGGGYTF. The full variable domain, with the rest looked up from reference TRBV2 and TRBJ1-2, is EPEVTQTPSHQVTQMGQEVILRCVPISNHLYFYWYRQILGQKVEFLVSFYNNEISEKSEIFDDQFSVERPDGSNFTLKIRSTKLEDSAMYFCASSLGQGGGYTFGSGTRLTVV.

This chain uses TRBV4-1 with TRBJ1-4; D ambiguous. The V end lost 4 bases, the J end lost 7 bases, and 7 bases lay between the germline ends. In germline, CDR1 is MGHRA, CDR2 YSYEKL. This CDR3 spans 12 amino acids. In nucleotides, the CDR3 is TGCGCCAGCAGCCGCCCAACTGAAAAACTGTTTTTT. Protein product: CASSRPTEKLFF.

The V gene is TRBV10-3, the J gene TRBJ1-3; 7 positions agree with TRBD1. The V segment lost 4 bases and the J segment 5 bases; nucleotides outside the gene matches: 14. CDR1 is ENHRY, CDR2 SYGVKD, per germline. CDR3 length: 17 residues. CDR3 protein: CAISARQGVAERNTIYF. The CDR3 coding sequence is TGTGCCATCAGTGCGCGGCAGGGGGTCGCAGAACGAAACACCATATATTTT.

The chain combines TRBV12-5 with TRBJ1-2; D gene uncertain. V was trimmed by 1 base and J by 8 bases, leaving 17 bases between them. From germline, CDR1 is LGHNT and CDR2 FRNRAP. This CDR3 spans 15 amino acids. CDR3 bases: TGTGCTAGTGGTTTGGCCTATCCTACCGGGATCGGCTACACCTTC. Encoded protein: CASGLAYPTGIGYTF. Together with reference TRBV12-5 and TRBJ1-2, the CDR3 gives the full variable domain: DARVTQTPRHKVTEMGQEVTMRCQPILGHNTVFWYRQTMMQGLELLAYFRNRAPLDDSGMPKDRFSAEMPDATLATLKIQPSEPRDSAVYFCASGLAYPTGIGYTFGSGTRLTVV.

This sequence joins TRBV9 and TRBJ2-3; D possibly corresponds to TRBD1 (6 bases). The germline V gene encodes CDR1 SGDLS and CDR2 YYNGEE. Deletions cut 4 bases from V and 0 bases from J, with 15 bases between. This CDR3 region has 16 residues. This chain's CDR3 is CASSNRDILSTDTQYF. The CDR3 DNA reads as TGTGCCAGCAGCAACCGGGACATCCTTAGCACAGATACGCAGTATTTT.

The V and J genes are TRBV6-1 and TRBJ2-3; 11 positions match TRBD2. CDR1 MNHNS and CDR2 SASEGT come from the germline V gene. The CDR3 has 15 residues. V trimming: 1 base; J trimming: 4 bases; junction bases outside the gene matches: 1. CDR3 sequence reads: CASSEVLAGADTQYF. The CDR3, as DNA: TGTGCCAGCAGTGAAGTACTAGCGGGGGCAGATACGCAGTATTTT.

CDR3 sequence reads: CASSFGAEGLGYTF. CDR3 bases: TGTGCCAGCAGCTTTGGTGCTGAAGGGTTGGGCTACACCTTC. The chain carries TRBV7-2 and TRBJ1-2, with D uncertain. Per the germline V gene, CDR1 is SGHTA and CDR2 is FQGNSA. The CDR3 extends over 14 amino acids. The V and J ends lost 3 bases and 8 bases respectively, with 16 bases between them.

This rearrangement joins TRBV29-1 to TRBJ2-3; D might be TRBD2 (6 bases). V was shortened by 7 bases and J by 4 bases, with 6 bases between the two germline ends. This CDR3 is built from 10 residues. Germline V gene sequence: CDR1 SQVTM, CDR2 ANQGSEA. CDR3 bases: TGCAGCGGGGGGGCAGATACGCAGTATTTT. Residues: CSGGADTQYF.

The chain joins TRBV19 to TRBJ2-3, with 7 positions matching TRBD1. Trimming removed 4 bases from V and 0 bases from J; junction bases left unmatched: 7. The CDR3 extends over 16 amino acids. Germline V lookup: CDR1 LNHDA, CDR2 SQIVND (reference sequence). The CDR3, as DNA: TGTGCCAGTAGTACCAACAGGGGATTTAGCACAGATACGCAGTATTTT. This sequence encodes CASSTNRGFSTDTQYF.

Only one count was recorded for this clone. This rearrangement joins TRBV2 to TRBJ1-1, with D maybe TRBD1 (6 bases). This CDR3 has 15 amino acids. Between the trimmed V and J ends, which lost 6 bases and 1 base, there was a span of 15 bases. Germline assignment: CDR1 SNHLY and CDR2 FYNNEI. CDR3 loop: CASRVTTGPNTEAFF. The CDR3 DNA sequence: TGTGCCAGCAGGGTAACAACAGGGCCGAACACTGAAGCTTTCTTT.